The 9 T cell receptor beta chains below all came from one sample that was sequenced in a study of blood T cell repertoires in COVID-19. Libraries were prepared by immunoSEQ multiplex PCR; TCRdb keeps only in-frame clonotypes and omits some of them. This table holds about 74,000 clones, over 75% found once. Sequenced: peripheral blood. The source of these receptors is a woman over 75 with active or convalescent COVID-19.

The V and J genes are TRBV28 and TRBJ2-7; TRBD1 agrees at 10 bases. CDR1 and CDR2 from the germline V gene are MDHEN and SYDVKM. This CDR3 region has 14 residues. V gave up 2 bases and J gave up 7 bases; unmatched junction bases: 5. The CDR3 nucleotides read TGTGCCAGCAGTTTAGGGGACAGGGGCGGGGAGCAGTACTTC. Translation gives CASSLGDRGGEQYF.

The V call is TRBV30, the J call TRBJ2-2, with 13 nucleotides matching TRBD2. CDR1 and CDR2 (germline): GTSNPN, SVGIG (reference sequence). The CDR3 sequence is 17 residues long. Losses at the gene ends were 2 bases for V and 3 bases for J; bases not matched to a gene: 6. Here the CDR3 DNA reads TGTGCCTGGAGTCGGGGTGGACTAGCGGGGGACACCGGGGAGCTGTTTTTT. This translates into CAWSRGGLAGDTGELFF.

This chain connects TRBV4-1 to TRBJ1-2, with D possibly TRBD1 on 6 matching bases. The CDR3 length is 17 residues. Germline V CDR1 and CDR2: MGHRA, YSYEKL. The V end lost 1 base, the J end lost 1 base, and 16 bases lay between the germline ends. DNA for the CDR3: TGCGCCAGCAGCCAAGCCGCGGGGGCCGAAGGTAACTATGGCTACACCTTC. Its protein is CASSQAAGAEGNYGYTF.

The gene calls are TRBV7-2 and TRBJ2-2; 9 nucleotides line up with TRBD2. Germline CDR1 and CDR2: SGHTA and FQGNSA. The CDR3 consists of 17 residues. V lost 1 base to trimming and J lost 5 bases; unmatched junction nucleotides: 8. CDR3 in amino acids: CASSLVPAGGRTGELFF. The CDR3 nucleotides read TGTGCCAGCAGCTTAGTGCCAGCGGGGGGACGGACCGGGGAGCTGTTTTTT.

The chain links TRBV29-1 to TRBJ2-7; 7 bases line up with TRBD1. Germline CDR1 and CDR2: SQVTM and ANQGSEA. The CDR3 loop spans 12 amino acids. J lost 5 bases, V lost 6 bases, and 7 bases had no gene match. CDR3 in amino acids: CSVHQQGNEQYF. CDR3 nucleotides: TGCAGCGTCCACCAACAGGGGAACGAGCAGTACTTC.

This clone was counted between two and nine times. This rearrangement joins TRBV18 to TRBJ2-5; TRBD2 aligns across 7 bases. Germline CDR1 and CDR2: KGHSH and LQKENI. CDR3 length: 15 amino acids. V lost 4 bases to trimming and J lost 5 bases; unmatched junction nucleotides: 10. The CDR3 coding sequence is TGTGCCAGCTCACAGCGGGACTCTCCAAGGGAGACCCAGTACTTC. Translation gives CASSQRDSPRETQYF. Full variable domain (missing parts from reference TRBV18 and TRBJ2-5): NAGVMQNPRHLVRRRGQEARLRCSPMKGHSHVYWYRQLPEEGLKFMVYLQKENIIDESGMPKERFSAEFPKEGPSILRIQQVVRGDSAAYFCASSQRDSPRETQYFGPGTRLLVL.

This CDR3 reads CASSQDWPLARHEQYF. The CDR3 nucleotides read TGCGCCAGCAGCCAAGATTGGCCCTTAGCGCGACACGAGCAGTACTTC. The chain recombines TRBV4-3 with TRBJ2-7, with D perhaps TRBD2 (5 bases). CDR3 length equals 16 residues. CDR1 LGHNA and CDR2 YSLEER come from the germline V gene. V shed 0 bases and J shed 5 bases, with 17 bases lying between them.

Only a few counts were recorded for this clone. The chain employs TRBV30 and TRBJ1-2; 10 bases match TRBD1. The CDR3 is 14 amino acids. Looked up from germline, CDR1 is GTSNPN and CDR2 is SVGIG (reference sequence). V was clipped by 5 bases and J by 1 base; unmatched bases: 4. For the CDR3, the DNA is TGTGCCTGGGGGGGACAGGGGCGTAACTATGGCTACACCTTC. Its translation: CAWGGQGRNYGYTF.

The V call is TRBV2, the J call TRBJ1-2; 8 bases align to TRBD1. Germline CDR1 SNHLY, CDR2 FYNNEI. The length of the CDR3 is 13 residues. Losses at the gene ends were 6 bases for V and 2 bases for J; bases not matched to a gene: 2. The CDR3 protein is CASRWTGNYGYTF. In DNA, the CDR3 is TGTGCCAGCAGGTGGACAGGGAACTATGGCTACACCTTC. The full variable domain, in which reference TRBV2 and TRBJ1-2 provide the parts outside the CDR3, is EPEVTQTPSHQVTQMGQEVILRCVPISNHLYFYWYRQILGQKVEFLVSFYNNEISEKSEIFDDQFSVERPDGSNFTLKIRSTKLEDSAMYFCASRWTGNYGYTFGSGTRLTVV.